This T cell receptor (beta chain) emerged from a study of cytomegalovirus exposure and HLA in healthy donors. Study-level results: CMV antigen specificity of three CMV-associated chains was confirmed in vitro.

This clone was observed once. What it recognizes is unknown. The PCR employed 60 Vbeta primers together with 13 Jbeta primers. Some clones are missing from TCRdb's copy, which holds only in-frame ones; the method was immunoSEQ multiplex PCR. The sample lists fewer than 150,000 clones; 80% were seen once. CDR1 SNHLY and CDR2 FYNNEI come from the germline V gene. Trimming removed 6 bases from V and 3 bases from J, with 13 bases in between. This CDR3 has 14 residues. The V call is TRBV2, the J call TRBJ2-3, with D maybe TRBD2 (5 bases). The sequenced material came from PBMCs. The receptor comes from a male donor in good health and CMV-seronegative. The CDR3 is CASRAPSPTDTQYF. As DNA, the CDR3 is TGTGCCAGCAGGGCCCCTAGCCCGACAGATACGCAGTATTTT. Supplemented by reference TRBV2 and TRBJ2-3, the full variable domain reads EPEVTQTPSHQVTQMGQEVILRCVPISNHLYFYWYRQILGQKVEFLVSFYNNEISEKSEIFDDQFSVERPDGSNFTLKIRSTKLEDSAMYFCASRAPSPTDTQYFGPGTRLTVL.